This TCR beta chain came from a study of cytomegalovirus exposure and HLA in healthy donors. V shed 0 bases and J 1 base; nucleotides not matched to a gene: 6. CDR1 and CDR2 (germline): LGHNA, YNFKEQ. This CDR3 spans 19 amino acids. The PCR used 60 Vbeta and 13 Jbeta primers. TCRdb's table, derived via immunoSEQ multiplex PCR, lists solely in-frame clones and lacks some. This sample has approximately 140,000 clones, with around 75% found just once. Notes on the study in general: Later analysis identified about 18,000 TCR beta sequences associated with HLA alleles, using a false discovery rate threshold of 0.05.

In the case of this clone: Its antigen is unknown.

This rearrangement joins TRBV4-2 to TRBJ2-3; 14 bases match TRBD2. This receptor was taken from a woman aged 18-29 years in good health and CMV-seronegative. The sample was PBMCs. Written as DNA, the CDR3 is TGTGCCAGCAGCCAAGAAGAGACTAGCGGGGGGGCGGGCACAGATACGCAGTATTTT. It codes for CASSQEETSGGAGTDTQYF.